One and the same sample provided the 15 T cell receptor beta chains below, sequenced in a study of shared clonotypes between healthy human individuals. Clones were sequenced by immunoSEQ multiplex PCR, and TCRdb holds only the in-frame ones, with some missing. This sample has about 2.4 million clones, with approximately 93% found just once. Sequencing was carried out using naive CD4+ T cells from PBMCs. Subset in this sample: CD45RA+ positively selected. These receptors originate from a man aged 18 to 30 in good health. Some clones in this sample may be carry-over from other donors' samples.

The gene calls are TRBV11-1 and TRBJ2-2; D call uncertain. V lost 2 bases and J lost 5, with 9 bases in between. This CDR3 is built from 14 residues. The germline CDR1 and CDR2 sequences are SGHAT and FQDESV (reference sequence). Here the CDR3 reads CASSLNSGTGELFF. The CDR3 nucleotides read TGTGCCAGCAGCTTAAATTCGGGTACCGGGGAGCTGTTTTTT.

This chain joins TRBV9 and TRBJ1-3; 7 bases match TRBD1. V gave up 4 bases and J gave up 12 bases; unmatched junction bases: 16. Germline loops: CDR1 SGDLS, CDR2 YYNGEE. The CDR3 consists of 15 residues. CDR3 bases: TGTGCCAGCAGCCCATCGAGCAGGGGGGACCGACGCATATATTTT. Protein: CASSPSSRGDRRIYF.

CDR3 nucleotides: TGCGCCAGCAGCCAGGGACAGGGGGCCTCTCAGGCTTTCTTT. Translated: CASSQGQGASQAFF. The J gene is TRBJ1-1, the V gene TRBV5-1, with 12 nucleotides matching TRBD1. The CDR3 contains 14 residues. V dropped 4 bases and J dropped 11; count of bases not matched to a gene: 9. The germline gives CDR1 SGHRS, CDR2 YFSETQ.

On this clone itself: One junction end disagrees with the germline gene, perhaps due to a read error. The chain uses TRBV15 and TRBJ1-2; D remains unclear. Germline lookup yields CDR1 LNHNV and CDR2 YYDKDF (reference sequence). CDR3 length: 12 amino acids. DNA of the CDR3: TGTGCCACCAGCAGAGATCGGGCAATCCGCATTTTC. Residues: CATSRDRAIRIF.

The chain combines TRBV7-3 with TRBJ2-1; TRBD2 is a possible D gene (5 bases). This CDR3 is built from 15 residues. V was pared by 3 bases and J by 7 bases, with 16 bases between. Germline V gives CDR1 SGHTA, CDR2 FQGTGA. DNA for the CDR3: TGTGCCAGCAGCTTTGGACTCAGGTGGGGAAATGAGCAGTTCTTC. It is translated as CASSFGLRWGNEQFF. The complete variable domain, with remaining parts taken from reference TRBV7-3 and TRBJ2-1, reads GAGVSQTPSNKVTEKGKYVELRCDPISGHTALYWYRQSLGQGPEFLIYFQGTGAADDSGLPNDRFFAVRPEGSVSTLKIQRTERGDSAVYLCASSFGLRWGNEQFFGPGTRLTVL.

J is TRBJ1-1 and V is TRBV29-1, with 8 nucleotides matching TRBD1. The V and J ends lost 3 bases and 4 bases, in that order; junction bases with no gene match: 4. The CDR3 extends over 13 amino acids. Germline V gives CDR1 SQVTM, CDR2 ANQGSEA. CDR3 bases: TGCAGCGTTGAGCCGGACAGGGCCACTGAAGCTTTCTTT. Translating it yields CSVEPDRATEAFF.

The CDR3 region has the DNA TGTGCCAGCAGTCTCGGACGCGTTGGGGCCTCTGGCTACACCTTC. Translating gives CASSLGRVGASGYTF. The gene calls are TRBV28 and TRBJ1-2; D is possibly TRBD1 (5 bases). The CDR3 covers 15 residues. CDR1 and CDR2 (germline): MDHEN, SYDVKM. V lost 5 bases, J lost 7 bases, and 20 bases lay in between.

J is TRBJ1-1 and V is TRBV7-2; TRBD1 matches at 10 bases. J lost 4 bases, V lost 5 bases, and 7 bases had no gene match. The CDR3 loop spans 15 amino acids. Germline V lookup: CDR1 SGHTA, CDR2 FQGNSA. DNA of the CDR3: TGTGCCAGCAGCCGACAGGGGGCGGTTAGCACTGAAGCTTTCTTT. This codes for CASSRQGAVSTEAFF. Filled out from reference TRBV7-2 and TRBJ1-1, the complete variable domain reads GAGVSQSPSNKVTEKGKDVELRCDPISGHTALYWYRQSLGQGLEFLIYFQGNSAPDKSGLPSDRFSAERTGGSVSTLTIQRTQQEDSAVYLCASSRQGAVSTEAFFGQGTRLTVV.

This CDR3 reads CASRPSGKNIQYF. The CDR3, as DNA: TGTGCCAGCAGACCTAGCGGCAAAAACATTCAGTACTTC. The chain employs TRBV27 and TRBJ2-4, with 7 bases that match TRBD2. Trimming took 6 bases from V and 3 from J; bases not matched to a gene: 2. The CDR3 runs to 13 residues. Germline V gene data show CDR1 as MNHEY and CDR2 as SMNVEV (reference sequence).

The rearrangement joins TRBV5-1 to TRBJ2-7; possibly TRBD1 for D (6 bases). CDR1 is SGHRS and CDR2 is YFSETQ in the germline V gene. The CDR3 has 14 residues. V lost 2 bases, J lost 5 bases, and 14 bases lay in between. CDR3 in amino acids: CASSLFARGNEQYF. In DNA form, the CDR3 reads TGCGCCAGCAGCTTATTCGCCAGGGGCAACGAGCAGTACTTC.

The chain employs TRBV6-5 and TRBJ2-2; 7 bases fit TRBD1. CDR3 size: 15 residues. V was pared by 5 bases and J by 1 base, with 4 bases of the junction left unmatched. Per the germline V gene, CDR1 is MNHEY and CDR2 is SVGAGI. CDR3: CASSPRDRNTGELFF. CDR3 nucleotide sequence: TGTGCCAGCAGTCCCCGGGACAGGAACACCGGGGAGCTGTTTTTT.

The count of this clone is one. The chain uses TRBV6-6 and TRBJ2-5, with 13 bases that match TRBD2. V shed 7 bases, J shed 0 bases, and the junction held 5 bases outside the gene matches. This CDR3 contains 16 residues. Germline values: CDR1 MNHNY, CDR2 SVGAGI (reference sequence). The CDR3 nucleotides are TGTGCCAGCACGGCCGGGACTAGCGGGAACCAAGAGACCCAGTACTTC. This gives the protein CASTAGTSGNQETQYF.

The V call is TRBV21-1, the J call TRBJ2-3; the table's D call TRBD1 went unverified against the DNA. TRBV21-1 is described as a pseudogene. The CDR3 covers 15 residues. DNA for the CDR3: TGTGCCAGCTTTGAATGGCCCCTCCGCACAGATACGCAGTATTTT. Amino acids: CASFEWPLRTDTQYF.

The CDR3 loop reads CASTKNGGLNYGYTF. CDR3 nucleotide sequence: TGTGCCAGCACCAAGAACGGGGGCCTTAACTATGGCTACACCTTC. The chain joins TRBV7-9 to TRBJ1-2; a weak D match, TRBD1 (6 bases). The V end was cut by 7 bases, the J end by 1 base, with 16 bases between. Germline values: CDR1 SEHNR, CDR2 FQNEAQ (reference sequence). CDR3 length: 15 residues.

The CDR3 here is CASGLTPRGGYTF. The CDR3 coding sequence is TGTGCTAGTGGTTTGACCCCCCGGGGAGGCTACACCTTC. The chain employs TRBV12-5 and TRBJ1-2; D ambiguous. Germline V CDR1 and CDR2: LGHNT, FRNRAP. Trimming pared 2 bases from V and 8 bases from J, leaving 12 bases between. The CDR3 spans 13 residues.